This record covers a single T cell receptor (beta chain). As yet, its antigen is unknown. The CDR3 is 13 amino acids. Losses at the gene ends were 4 bases for V and 3 bases for J; bases not matched to a gene: 4. Germline-derived CDR1 and CDR2 are SQVTM and ANQGSEA. This sample was included in a study of CD8+ T cells in alopecia areata. Across the whole study: Treated patients swallowed 5 to 10 mg of oral tofacitinib twice daily.

Sequencing templates came from extracted RNA that was reverse transcribed into cDNA. Assay used: immunoSEQ multiplex PCR; TCRdb lists only in-frame clones, some missing. Counted here are around 140,000 clones, 45% to 50% occurring once; the ten biggest clones make up about 17%. Peripheral blood and lesional scalp punch biopsies were taken from alopecia areata patients. The study's findings and limits: Especially in alopecia totalis/universalis, lesional scalp showed greater clonality than normal scalp did. Scalp samples also yield sequences of resident alphabeta T cells from normal skin.

The sample in question was CD8+ T cells sorted from blood, obtained at week 0. The chain couples TRBV29-1 to TRBJ1-1; TRBD1 aligns across 8 bases. This receptor was identified in a human donor with alopecia areata. The CDR3 sequence: CSVVDRVYTEAFF. The CDR3 nucleotides are TGCAGCGTTGTGGACAGGGTGTACACTGAAGCTTTCTTT.